These T cell receptor beta chains were read from a single sample in a study of Ad26.COV2.S vaccination and SARS-CoV-2 variants. Method: immunoSEQ multiplex PCR; TCRdb's copy keeps in-frame clones and lacks some. Of 350,000 to 450,000 clones in the sample, 80% to 90% are singletons; the top ten hold about 3.5%. Sequenced here: peripheral blood, sampled in a trial of Ad26.COV2.S vaccine versus placebo. Every receptor here comes from a person aged 18 to 59 who received the Ad26.COV2.S COVID-19 vaccine or a placebo. Both conserved end residues are part of each CDR3. A D gene is named only where the DNA matches it firmly. Clone size is stated in some rows and not others, as once, few, many or a class when expanded.

CDR3: CATSRDQKTGELFF
DNA: TGTGCCACCAGCAGGGATCAGAAGACCGGGGAGCTGTTTTTT
J: TRBJ2-2
size: -
D: -
V: TRBV15

CDR3: CAISGKGQGGGEQYF
DNA: TGTGCCATCAGTGGGAAGGGACAGGGTGGTGGCGAGCAGTACTTC
J: TRBJ2-7
size: once
D: TRBD1
V: TRBV10-3

CDR3: CASAGVLNTGELFF
DNA: TGTGCCAGCGCAGGGGTCCTGAACACCGGGGAGCTGTTTTTT
J: TRBJ2-2
size: -
D: -
V: TRBV2

CDR3: CASSLYWGGYTF
DNA: TGTGCCAGCAGTTTATACTGGGGCGGCTACACCTTC
J: TRBJ1-2
size: -
D: -
V: TRBV12-3/TRBV12-4

CDR3: CSVGGGAGDTQYF
DNA: TGCAGCGTTGGCGGGGGGGCGGGGGATACGCAGTATTTT
J: TRBJ2-3
size: -
D: TRBD2
V: TRBV29-1

CDR3: CSGNQGTTEAFF
DNA: TGCAGCGGAAACCAGGGGACCACTGAAGCTTTCTTT
J: TRBJ1-1
size: -
D: -
V: TRBV29-1

CDR3: CASNTGASNSYEQYF
DNA: TGTGCCAGCAATACCGGGGCCTCTAACTCCTACGAGCAGTACTTC
J: TRBJ2-7
size: -
D: -
V: TRBV6-5

CDR3: CASSVDSVSGNTIYF
DNA: TGTGCCAGCAGCGTAGATAGCGTCTCTGGAAACACCATATATTTT
J: TRBJ1-3
size: -
D: -
V: TRBV9

CDR3: CASSLVGQPQHF
DNA: TGTGCCAGCAGCTTGGTGGGTCAGCCCCAGCATTTT
J: TRBJ1-5
size: -
D: -
V: TRBV5-6

CDR3: CASSLTPRTSPGEQFF
DNA: TGTGCCAGCAGCTTAACCCCCAGGACGTCTCCGGGTGAGCAGTTCTTC
J: TRBJ2-1
size: -
D: -
V: TRBV7-3

CDR3: CSARGGVEAFF
DNA: TGCAGTGCTAGAGGAGGGGTTGAAGCTTTCTTT
J: TRBJ1-1
size: -
D: -
V: TRBV20-1

CDR3: CASSPQGMNTEAFF
DNA: TGTGCCAGCTCACCACAGGGCATGAACACTGAAGCTTTCTTT
J: TRBJ1-1
size: -
D: -
V: TRBV18

CDR3: CASSVGSGQGWGYTF
DNA: TGTGCCAGCAGCGTAGGTTCGGGACAGGGTTGGGGCTACACCTTC
J: TRBJ1-2
size: few
D: TRBD1
V: TRBV9

CDR3: CASSFAGTGGETQYF
DNA: TGTGCCAGTAGTTTTGCCGGGACGGGGGGGGAGACCCAGTACTTC
J: TRBJ2-5
size: once
D: TRBD2
V: TRBV19

CDR3: CASSLSRSDGYTF
DNA: TGTGCCAGCAGTTTATCCAGGAGCGATGGCTACACCTTC
J: TRBJ1-2
size: -
D: -
V: TRBV12-3/TRBV12-4

CDR3: CASSPTGKSFNQPQHF
DNA: TGTGCCAGCAGCCCGACTGGAAAATCGTTCAATCAGCCCCAGCATTTT
J: TRBJ1-5
size: few
D: -
V: TRBV6-2/TRBV6-3

CDR3: CAWSAEVSGNTIYF
DNA: TGTGCCTGGAGTGCAGAAGTATCTGGAAACACCATATATTTT
J: TRBJ1-3
size: -
D: -
V: TRBV30

CDR3: CASIDPSTDTQYF
DNA: TGCGCCAGCATTGATCCTAGCACAGATACGCAGTATTTT
J: TRBJ2-3
size: once
D: -
V: TRBV10-2

CDR3: CASSDQIVRRAGEKLFF
DNA: TGTGCCAGCAGTGATCAAATAGTAAGGAGGGCCGGCGAAAAACTGTTTTTT
J: TRBJ1-4
size: -
D: -
V: TRBV2

CDR3: CASGLVVGAATYEQYF
DNA: TGTGCTAGTGGTTTGGTCGTGGGGGCTGCAACCTACGAGCAGTACTTC
J: TRBJ2-7
size: -
D: -
V: TRBV12-5

CDR3: CASSLADSTDTQYF
DNA: TGCGCCAGCAGCTTGGCCGATAGCACAGATACGCAGTATTTT
J: TRBJ2-3
size: -
D: -
V: TRBV5-1

CDR3: CASSQDRDRGNQPQHF
DNA: TGTGCCAGCAGCCAAGATAGGGACAGGGGCAATCAGCCCCAGCATTTT
J: TRBJ1-5
size: -
D: TRBD1
V: TRBV4-2

CDR3: CASSSTTPANTGELFF
DNA: TGCGCCAGCAGCTCGACGACACCCGCCAACACCGGGGAGCTGTTTTTT
J: TRBJ2-2
size: -
D: -
V: TRBV5-1

CDR3: CASSFVQGPYNSPLHF
DNA: TGTGCCAGCAGTTTTGTTCAGGGGCCCTATAATTCACCCCTCCACTTT
J: TRBJ1-6
size: -
D: -
V: TRBV27